What follows are 5 T cell receptor beta chains derived from one specimen sequenced in a study of OX40 agonist ivuxolimab in advanced cancers. The table came from immunoSEQ multiplex PCR; TCRdb's copy has only in-frame clones and leaves some out. The table has 55,000 to 85,000 clones, around 90% seen once. Sequences were derived from CD4+ or CD8+ T cells sorted from blood, sampled in a trial of the OX40 agonist ivuxolimab. All receptors come from an adult with an advanced solid tumor such as melanoma, head and neck, liver or kidney cancer.

The rearrangement links TRBV9 to TRBJ2-3; 12 bases are a match to TRBD2. CDR3 length: 16 residues. The germline CDR1 and CDR2 sequences are SGDLS and YYNGEE. Unmatched junction bases numbered 3, after V lost 3 bases and J lost 1 base. In DNA, the CDR3 is TGTGCCAGCAGCGCACGACTAGCGGGGGGCACAGATACGCAGTATTTT. It yields the protein CASSARLAGGTDTQYF. The complete variable domain, with remaining parts taken from reference TRBV9 and TRBJ2-3, reads DSGVTQTPKHLITATGQRVTLRCSPRSGDLSVYWYQQSLDQGLQFLIQYYNGEERAKGNILERFSAQQFPDLHSELNLSSLELGDSALYFCASSARLAGGTDTQYFGPGTRLTVL.

V is TRBV7-9 and J is TRBJ1-4; D remains unclear. This CDR3 spans 13 amino acids. The V end lost 5 bases, the J end lost 5 bases, and 9 bases lay between the germline ends. The V gene's germline CDR1 is SEHNR and CDR2 FQNEAQ (reference sequence). The CDR3 sequence is CASSPGGNEKLFF. As DNA, the CDR3 is TGTGCCAGCAGCCCGGGTGGGAATGAAAAACTGTTTTTT.

J is TRBJ1-6 and V is TRBV7-9, with no clear D. V lost 5 bases, J lost 5 bases, and 10 bases lay in between. Germline V gene lookup returns CDR1 SEHNR and CDR2 FQNEAQ (reference sequence). The CDR3 runs to 14 residues. CDR3 nucleotides: TGTGCCAGCAGCACCGCAGAAAATAATTCACCCCTCCACTTT. This codes for CASSTAENNSPLHF.

The chain uses TRBV27 and TRBJ2-6; D is uncertain. Germline V CDR1 and CDR2: MNHEY, SMNVEV (reference sequence). V gave up 7 bases and J gave up 0 bases, with 13 bases separating them. The CDR3 is made up of 16 amino acids. CDR3 sequence: CASTWIGHSGANVLTF. The CDR3 DNA reads as TGTGCCAGCACTTGGATCGGCCACTCTGGGGCCAACGTCCTGACTTTC.

This clone was found once. In nucleotides, the CDR3 is TGTGCCAGCAGGGGGGGCCTCTCCTACGAGCAGTACTTC. Its protein is CASRGGLSYEQYF. The chain joins TRBV13 to TRBJ2-7; tentatively, D is TRBD1 or TRBD2 (6 bases each). Trimming left V 6 bases short and J 0 bases short, with 9 bases between. CDR3 length: 13 residues. Per germline, CDR1 PRHDT and CDR2 FYEKMQ (reference sequence).